The 12 T cell receptor beta chains in this list originate from one sample, sequenced in a study of control samples from healthy donors and cancer patients. The table came from immunoSEQ multiplex PCR; TCRdb's copy has only in-frame clones and leaves some out. The sample lists 150,000 to 200,000 clones, less than 95% seen once, with 14% in the top ten. Source material: PBMCs. The receptors come from a man aged 55 to 70 with colorectal cancer.

V is TRBV19 and J is TRBJ1-1; no firm D call. V lost 11 bases and J 4 bases, leaving 8 bases between the germline ends. The CDR3 consists of 10 residues. The germline V gene has CDR1 LNHDA and CDR2 SQIVND (reference sequence). CDR3 residues: CASGSTEAFF. The CDR3 region has the DNA TGTGCCTCGGGGTCCACTGAAGCTTTCTTT.

V is TRBV24-1 and J is TRBJ2-1; TRBD1 aligns across 9 bases. Trimming removed 7 bases from V and 8 bases from J; junction bases left unmatched: 2. This CDR3 spans 12 amino acids. The V gene's germline CDR1 is KGHDR and CDR2 SFDVKD. The CDR3 region has the DNA TGTGCCACCAGCGACAGGGGGTATGAGCAGTTCTTC. As protein: CATSDRGYEQFF.

The J gene is TRBJ1-3, the V gene TRBV2; D ambiguous. The V gene lost 6 bases and the J gene lost 4 bases, with 13 bases spanning the gap. Looked up from germline, CDR1 is SNHLY and CDR2 is FYNNEI. The CDR3 has 14 amino acids. DNA for the CDR3: TGTGCCAGCAGAAGCCCAGACTTCGGAAACACCATATATTTT. This encodes CASRSPDFGNTIYF.

V is TRBV21-1 and J is TRBJ1-6. TRBV21-1 is labeled a pseudogene. The CDR3 has 15 amino acids. The CDR3 nucleotides are TGTGCCAGCAGCAAAGCAGGGACGGTCGATTCACCCCTCCACTTT. Its protein product is CASSKAGTVDSPLHF.

The gene calls are TRBV5-8 and TRBJ2-1, with 9 bases matching TRBD2. The junction had 7 bases not matched to a gene; V was cut back by 3 bases and J by 9 bases. The CDR3 consists of 14 residues. CDR1 is SGHTS and CDR2 is YDEGEE in the germline V gene. The CDR3 region has the DNA TGTGCCAGCAGCTATGGACTAGCGAAGGGTGAGCAGTTCTTC. Its translation: CASSYGLAKGEQFF.

This chain links TRBV6-4 with TRBJ1-1; D is ambiguous. CDR1 MRHNA and CDR2 SNTAGT come from the germline V gene. The CDR3 has 13 amino acids. With 5 bases removed from V and 0 bases from J, the gap between germline ends came to 7 bases. CDR3 amino acids: CASSIRLNTEAFF. The CDR3 region has the DNA TGTGCCAGCAGTATTAGATTGAACACTGAAGCTTTCTTT.

In the case of this clone: The junction and the germline gene differ at one end; a read error may be behind it. The V and J genes are TRBV2 and TRBJ2-7; 7 bases are a match to TRBD1. Per germline, CDR1 SNHLY and CDR2 FYNNEI. The CDR3 loop spans 13 amino acids. The CDR3 region has the DNA TGTGCCAGCAGTGAAAGGTTGGGACAGATCATTGTCTTC. Translating it yields CASSERLGQIIVF. The full variable domain, completed using reference TRBV2 and TRBJ2-7, is EPEVTQTPSHQVTQMGQEVILRCVPISNHLYFYWYRQILGQKVEFLVSFYNNEISEKSEIFDDQFSVERPDGSNFTLKIRSTKLEDSAMYFCASSERLGQIIVFGPGTRLTVT.

The chain joins TRBV6-1 to TRBJ2-7; D is undetermined. CDR3 length: 13 residues. Germline lookup yields CDR1 MNHNS and CDR2 SASEGT. V dropped 0 bases and J dropped 5 bases, with 8 bases sitting between them. The CDR3 DNA is TGTGCCAGCAGTGAAGCTTCGGTAAACGAGCAGTACTTC. As protein: CASSEASVNEQYF.

The V and J genes are TRBV5-1 and TRBJ2-2; D gene ambiguous. This CDR3 is built from 13 residues. The ends were cut back, 6 bases at V and 1 base at J, with 7 bases in the middle. Germline V gives CDR1 SGHRS, CDR2 YFSETQ. CDR3: CASKTGNTGELFF. CDR3 bases: TGCGCCAGCAAAACGGGGAACACCGGGGAGCTGTTTTTT.

This sequence joins TRBV7-9 and TRBJ1-1; D is ambiguous. CDR3 length: 13 residues. The V and J ends lost 1 base and 6 bases respectively, with 9 bases between them. Germline V lookup: CDR1 SEHNR, CDR2 FQNEAQ (reference sequence). Written as DNA, the CDR3 is TGTGCCAGCAGCTTAGGTGTCTCCGCTGAAGCTTTCTTT. As protein: CASSLGVSAEAFF.

The V gene is TRBV30, the J gene TRBJ1-2; D may be TRBD1 (5 bases). CDR1 and CDR2 (germline): GTSNPN, SVGIG (reference sequence). V lost 1 base to trimming and J lost 9 bases, with 15 bases between them. This CDR3 is built from 13 residues. CDR3 in amino acids: CAWSGSGGGSYTF. CDR3 in DNA: TGTGCCTGGAGTGGGAGTGGGGGAGGGAGCTACACCTTC.

The chain recombines TRBV6-5 with TRBJ1-1; the D is unclear. Germline assignment: CDR1 MNHEY and CDR2 SVGAGI. The V end was cut by 4 bases, the J end by 4 bases, with 16 bases between. CDR3 length equals 15 residues. Written as DNA, the CDR3 is TGTGCCAGCAGTTCCCGGCCCCTGGAGGGCACTGAAGCTTTCTTT. It encodes CASSSRPLEGTEAFF.